Many counts were recorded for the clone carrying this T cell receptor (beta chain). These data are taken from a study of Graves' ophthalmopathy and Graves' hyperthyroidism. The authors diagnosed from clinical symptoms, serum thyroxine, TRAb, thyroid ultrasound and orbital computed tomography. From RNA, the CDR3 regions of TCR beta chains were amplified and sequenced. HTBI primers were used in a first-round RT-PCR, which preceded a second-round multiplex PCR. TCRdb called the multiplex PCR reads again in MiXCR, with one record for every CDR3 protein. The table shows approximately 540,000 distinct CDR3 sequences, with under 40% occurring only once. Source material: peripheral blood or thyroid tissue (not recorded which). This sequence originates from an adult man with Graves' hyperthyroidism.

CDR3 sequence reads: CASTWDGVSYEQYF. The CDR3 bases are TGCGCCAGCACCTGGGACGGTGTCTCCTACGAGCAGTACTTC. The V gene is TRBV5-1, the J gene TRBJ2-7, with D perhaps TRBD1 or TRBD2 (5 bases each). This CDR3 is 14 amino acids long. Trimming stripped 6 bases from V and 0 bases from J, with 13 bases between. Germline CDR1 SGHRS, CDR2 YFSETQ.